The present T cell receptor beta chain was sequenced within a study of molecular identifiers for immune sequencing clone quantification. The CDR3 spans 14 residues. CDR1 and CDR2 from the germline V gene are LNHDA and SQIVND (reference sequence). V was pared by 5 bases and J by 1 base, with 8 bases between. TCRdb re-analysed the PCR reads in MiXCR, keeping a single row per CDR3 protein. The sample contains about 40,000 distinct CDR3 sequences, 18% of which appear only once. The sequencing sample was made of naive CD8+ T cells from blood, with Jurkat cell RNA spiked in. Subset in this sample: FACS-sorted CD8+CD4-CCR7+CD45RA+ naive T cells. This TCR was sampled from a human donor in good health. Some libraries in this study had Jurkat cell RNA spiked in. J is TRBJ2-2 and V is TRBV19; tentatively, D is TRBD2 (6 bases). DNA of the CDR3: TGTGCCAGTAGTGCGGGACGGAACACCGGGGAGCTGTTTTTT. It specifies CASSAGRNTGELFF.